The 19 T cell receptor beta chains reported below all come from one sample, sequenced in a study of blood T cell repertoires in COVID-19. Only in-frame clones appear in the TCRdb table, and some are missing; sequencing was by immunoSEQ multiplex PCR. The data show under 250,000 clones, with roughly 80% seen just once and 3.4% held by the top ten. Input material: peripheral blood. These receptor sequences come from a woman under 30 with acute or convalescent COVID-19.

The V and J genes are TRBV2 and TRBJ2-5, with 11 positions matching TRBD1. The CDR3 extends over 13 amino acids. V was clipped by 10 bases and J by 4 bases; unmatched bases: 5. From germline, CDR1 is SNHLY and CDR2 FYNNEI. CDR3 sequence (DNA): TGTGCCACCGGACAGGGGGCAGGAGAGACCCAGTACTTC. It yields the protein CATGQGAGETQYF. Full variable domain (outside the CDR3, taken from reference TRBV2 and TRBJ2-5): EPEVTQTPSHQVTQMGQEVILRCVPISNHLYFYWYRQILGQKVEFLVSFYNNEISEKSEIFDDQFSVERPDGSNFTLKIRSTKLEDSAMYFCATGQGAGETQYFGPGTRLLVL.

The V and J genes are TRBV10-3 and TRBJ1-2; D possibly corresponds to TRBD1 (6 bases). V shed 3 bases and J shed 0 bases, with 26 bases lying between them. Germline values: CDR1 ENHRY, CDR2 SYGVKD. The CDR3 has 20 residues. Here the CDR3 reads CAISDSYEIRTAGANYGYTF. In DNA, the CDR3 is TGTGCCATCAGTGACTCTTACGAAATTAGGACAGCGGGAGCTAACTATGGCTACACCTTC.

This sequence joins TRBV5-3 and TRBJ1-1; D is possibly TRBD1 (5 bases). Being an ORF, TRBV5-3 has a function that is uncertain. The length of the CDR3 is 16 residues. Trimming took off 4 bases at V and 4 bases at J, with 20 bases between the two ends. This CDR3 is CARSLGGVFGTTEAFF. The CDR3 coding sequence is TGTGCCAGAAGCCTGGGGGGAGTATTTGGTACCACTGAAGCTTTCTTT.

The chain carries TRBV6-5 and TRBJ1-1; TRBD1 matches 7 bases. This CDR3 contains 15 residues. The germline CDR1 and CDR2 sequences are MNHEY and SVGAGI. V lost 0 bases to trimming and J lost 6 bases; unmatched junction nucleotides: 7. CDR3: CASSYSGDSGAEAFF. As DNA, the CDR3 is TGTGCCAGCAGTTACTCAGGGGACAGCGGCGCTGAAGCTTTCTTT.

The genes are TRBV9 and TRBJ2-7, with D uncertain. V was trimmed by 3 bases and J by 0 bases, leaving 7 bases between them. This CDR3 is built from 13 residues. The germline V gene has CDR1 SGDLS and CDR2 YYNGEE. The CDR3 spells CASSGASSYEQYF. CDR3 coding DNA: TGTGCCAGCAGCGGAGCTAGCTCCTACGAGCAGTACTTC.

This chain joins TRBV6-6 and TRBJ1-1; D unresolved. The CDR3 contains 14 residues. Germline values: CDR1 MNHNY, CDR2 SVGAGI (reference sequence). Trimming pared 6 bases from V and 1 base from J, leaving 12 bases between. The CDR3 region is CASSLRTANTEAFF. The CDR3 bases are TGTGCCAGCAGCCTGCGGACTGCGAACACTGAAGCTTTCTTT.

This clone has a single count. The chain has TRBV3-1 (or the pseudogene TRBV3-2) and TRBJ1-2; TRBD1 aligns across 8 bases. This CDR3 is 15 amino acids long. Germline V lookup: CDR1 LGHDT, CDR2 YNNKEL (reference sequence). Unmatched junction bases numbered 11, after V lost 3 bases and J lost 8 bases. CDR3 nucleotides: TGTGCCAGCAGCCAGGGGACAGGCCATCTCGGGGGCTACACCTTC. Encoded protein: CASSQGTGHLGGYTF.

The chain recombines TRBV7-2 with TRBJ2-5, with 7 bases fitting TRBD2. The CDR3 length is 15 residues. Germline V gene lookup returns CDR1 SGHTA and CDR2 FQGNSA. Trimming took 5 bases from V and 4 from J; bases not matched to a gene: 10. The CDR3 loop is CASSHDSGARETQYF. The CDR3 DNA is TGTGCCAGCAGCCACGACAGCGGGGCCAGAGAGACCCAGTACTTC. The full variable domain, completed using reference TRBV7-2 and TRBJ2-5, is GAGVSQSPSNKVTEKGKDVELRCDPISGHTALYWYRQSLGQGLEFLIYFQGNSAPDKSGLPSDRFSAERTGGSVSTLTIQRTQQEDSAVYLCASSHDSGARETQYFGPGTRLLVL.

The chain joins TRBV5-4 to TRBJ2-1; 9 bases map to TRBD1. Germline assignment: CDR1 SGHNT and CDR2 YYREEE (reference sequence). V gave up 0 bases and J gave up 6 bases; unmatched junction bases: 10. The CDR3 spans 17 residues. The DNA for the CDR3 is TGTGCCAGCAGCTTGGGTCGCGCACAGGGGGCGCTCAATGAGCAGTTCTTC. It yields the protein CASSLGRAQGALNEQFF.

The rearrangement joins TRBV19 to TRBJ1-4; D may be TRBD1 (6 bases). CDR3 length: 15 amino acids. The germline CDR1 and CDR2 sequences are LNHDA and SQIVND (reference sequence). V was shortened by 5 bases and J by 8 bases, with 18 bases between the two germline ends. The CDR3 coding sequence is TGTGCCAGTAGTTGGGCTGACAGGAGAGAGGAAAAACTGTTTTTT. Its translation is CASSWADRREEKLFF.

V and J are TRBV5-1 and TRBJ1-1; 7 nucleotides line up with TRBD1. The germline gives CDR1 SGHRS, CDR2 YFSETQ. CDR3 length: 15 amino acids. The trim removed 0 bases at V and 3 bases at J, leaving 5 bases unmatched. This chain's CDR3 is CASSLVAGGDTEAFF. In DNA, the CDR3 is TGCGCCAGCAGCTTGGTGGCAGGGGGAGACACTGAAGCTTTCTTT.

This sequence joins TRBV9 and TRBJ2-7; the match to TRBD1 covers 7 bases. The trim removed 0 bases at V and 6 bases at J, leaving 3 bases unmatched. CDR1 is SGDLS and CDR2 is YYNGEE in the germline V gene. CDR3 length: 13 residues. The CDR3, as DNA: TGTGCCAGCAGCGTAGGGGACAGCCTCGAGCAGTACTTC. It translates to CASSVGDSLEQYF.

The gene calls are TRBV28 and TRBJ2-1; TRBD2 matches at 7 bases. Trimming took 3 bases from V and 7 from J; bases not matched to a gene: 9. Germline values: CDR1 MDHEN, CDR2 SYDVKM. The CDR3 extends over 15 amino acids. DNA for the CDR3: TGTGCCAGCAGTTTTTTTAGCGGGTTTAGGAATGAGCAGTTCTTC. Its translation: CASSFFSGFRNEQFF.

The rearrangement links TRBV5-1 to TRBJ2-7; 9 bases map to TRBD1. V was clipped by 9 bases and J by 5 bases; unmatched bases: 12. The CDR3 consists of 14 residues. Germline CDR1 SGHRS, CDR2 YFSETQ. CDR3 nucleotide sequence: TGCGCCACCTCACCGGGACAGGGTGCAGACGAGCAGTACTTC. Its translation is CATSPGQGADEQYF.

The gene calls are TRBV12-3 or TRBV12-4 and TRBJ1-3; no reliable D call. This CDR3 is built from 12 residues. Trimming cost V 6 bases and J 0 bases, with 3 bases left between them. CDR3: CASSYSGNTIYF. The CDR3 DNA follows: TGTGCCAGCAGCTACTCTGGAAACACCATATATTTT.

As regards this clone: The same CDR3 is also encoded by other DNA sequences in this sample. The CDR3 loop is CASSLGSGGSYNEQFF. CDR3 DNA sequence: TGTGCCAGCAGCTTGGGGTCCGGGGGCTCCTACAATGAGCAGTTCTTC. This chain joins TRBV5-6 and TRBJ2-1, with D possibly TRBD2 on 6 matching bases. The CDR3 sequence is 16 residues long. Germline lookup yields CDR1 SGHDT and CDR2 YYEEEE. V was trimmed by 0 bases and J by 0 bases, leaving 10 bases between them.

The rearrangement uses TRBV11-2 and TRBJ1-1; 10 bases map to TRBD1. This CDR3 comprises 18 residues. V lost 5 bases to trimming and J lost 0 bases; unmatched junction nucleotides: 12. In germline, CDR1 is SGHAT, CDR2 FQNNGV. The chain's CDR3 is CASSIKTGGWIMNTEAFF. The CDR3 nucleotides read TGTGCCAGCAGCATCAAGACAGGGGGCTGGATTATGAACACTGAAGCTTTCTTT.

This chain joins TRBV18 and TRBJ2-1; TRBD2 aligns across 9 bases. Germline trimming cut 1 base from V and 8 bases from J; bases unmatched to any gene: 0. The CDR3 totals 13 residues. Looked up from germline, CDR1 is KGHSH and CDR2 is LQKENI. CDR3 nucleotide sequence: TGTGCCAGCTCACCACTAGCGGGAGATGAGCAGTTCTTC. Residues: CASSPLAGDEQFF.

CDR3 sequence (DNA): TGTGCCAGCAGTCTGGACATCTCCTACAATGAGCAGTTCTTC. Amino acid sequence: CASSLDISYNEQFF. The chain carries TRBV6-5 and TRBJ2-1, with D perhaps TRBD1 (5 bases). CDR3 length: 14 residues. V was pared by 5 bases and J by 0 bases, with 8 bases between. Germline V CDR1 and CDR2: MNHEY, SVGAGI.